The 8 T cell receptor beta chains below were found in one sample sequenced in a study of human T cells and chemical hapten exposure. TCRdb fed the RACE reads into MiXCR, producing one record per CDR3 protein. The sample records approximately 95,000 distinct CDR3 sequences, about 10% being singletons. The time point was: patch test 2, 6 weeks after DPC sensitization. Treatment given: therapeutic diphenylcyclopropenone sensitization with weekly scalp DPC. The specimen comprised whole blood, sampled in connection with sensitization to the hapten diphenylcyclopropenone (DPC). These TCRs come from a woman aged 40 to 50 with alopecia areata. Some clones in this sample may be carry-over from other donors' samples.

This clonotype appeared many times. In DNA form, the CDR3 reads TGTGCCAGCAGCCGGCCTTCCCGGACAGCTCACGGCGATGGCTACACCTTC. It yields the protein CASSRPSRTAHGDGYTF. V gene TRBV5-5 combines with J gene TRBJ1-2, with a tentative D call TRBD1 (6 bases). The CDR3 extends over 17 amino acids. V dropped 4 bases and J dropped 6 bases, with 25 bases sitting between them. Germline V lookup: CDR1 SGHKS, CDR2 YYEKEE (reference sequence).

This clonotype has ten or more counts. The rearrangement links TRBV6-1 to TRBJ1-4; TRBD1 matches at 9 bases. From germline, CDR1 is MNHNS and CDR2 SASEGT. V lost 7 bases to trimming and J lost 7 bases; unmatched junction nucleotides: 7. The CDR3 runs 14 residues. CDR3 DNA: TGTGCCAGCACTCTGACAGGGGGAGGTGAAAAACTGTTTTTT. It codes for CASTLTGGGEKLFF.

Written as DNA, the CDR3 is TGTGCCCGTCTGCGGAGAGTCCAAGAGACCCAGTACTTC. This gives the protein CARLRRVQETQYF. V usage is TRBV7-6 and J usage is TRBJ2-5, with D unclear. V was clipped by 11 bases and J by 1 base, with 14 bases between them. This CDR3 has 13 residues. CDR1 SGHVS and CDR2 FNYEAQ come from the germline V gene.

This clonotype showed up many times. The rearrangement joins TRBV20-1 to TRBJ2-3; D remains unclear. The CDR3 is made up of 12 amino acids. V dropped 6 bases and J dropped 1 base, with 8 bases sitting between them. Germline V gene sequence: CDR1 DFQATT, CDR2 SNEGSKA (reference sequence). CDR3 sequence (DNA): TGCAGTGCAAGACGGGGCACAGATACGCAGTATTTT. It yields the protein CSARRGTDTQYF.

In regard to this clonotype: Because the CDR3 is missing its conserved closing phenylalanine or tryptophan, this is likely a read error. The rearrangement links TRBV10-3 to TRBJ2-3; a weak D match, TRBD2 (5 bases). The CDR3 loop spans 13 amino acids. CDR1 is ENHRY, CDR2 SYGVKD, per germline. Trimming removed 10 bases at V and 4 bases at J, with 15 bases between. The CDR3 nucleotides are TGTGCCACCCTGCCTAGCAGTGCAGATACGCAGTATTAT. It codes for CATLPSSADTQYY.

In its sample, this clonotype was seen a few times. The gene calls are TRBV4-3 and TRBJ2-1, with 7 bases fitting TRBD2. The V gene end was trimmed by 1 base and the J gene end by 5 bases; junction bases not matched to a gene: 5. Germline V lookup: CDR1 LGHNA, CDR2 YSLEER. The CDR3 has 15 amino acids. The CDR3 loop is CASSQVAGPNNEQFF. DNA for the CDR3: TGCGCCAGCAGCCAAGTAGCGGGCCCCAACAATGAGCAGTTCTTC.

This clonotype was found many times. The J gene is TRBJ1-1, the V gene TRBV5-1; maybe TRBD1 (5 bases). The germline V gene encodes CDR1 SGHRS and CDR2 YFSETQ. Trimming pared 4 bases from V and 6 bases from J, leaving 25 bases between. This CDR3 is 17 amino acids long. The CDR3 region is CASSRDRIGGSGAEAFF. CDR3 nucleotide sequence: TGCGCCAGCAGCCGAGACCGAATCGGGGGGTCTGGAGCTGAAGCTTTCTTT.

This clonotype appeared many times. V and J are TRBV12-3 or TRBV12-4 and TRBJ1-6; D is unclear. Trimming shortened V by 6 bases and J by 13 bases, and 19 bases separated the two germline ends. The CDR3 is 14 amino acids. The CDR3: CASSLYGLESPLHF. The DNA for the CDR3 is TGTGCCAGCAGCCTATATGGGCTAGAATCGCCCCTCCACTTT.